One and the same sample provided the 17 T cell receptor beta chains below, sequenced in a study of response to subunit inactivated influenza vaccine. TCRdb itself ran the RT-PCR reads through MiXCR, one entry per CDR3 protein. The sample has 500,000 to 600,000 distinct CDR3 sequences; 11% to 15% are singletons. This specimen consisted of PBMCs from blood, obtained 12 days after vaccination. These receptors all come from a man over 45 who received an inactivated influenza vaccine.

CDR3 nucleotide sequence: TGCGCCAGCAGCCGAAGTACTAGCGGGACAGATACGCAGTATTTT. Its translation is CASSRSTSGTDTQYF. The chain carries TRBV4-3 and TRBJ2-3, with 9 bases that match TRBD2. With 4 bases clipped from V and 3 bases from J, the junction kept 5 bases outside the gene matches. The CDR3 is 15 residues long. In germline, CDR1 is LGHNA, CDR2 YSLEER.

This chain joins TRBV7-2 and TRBJ2-2, with 8 nucleotides matching TRBD1. CDR3 length: 15 amino acids. Trimming removed 3 bases from V and 3 bases from J; junction bases left unmatched: 3. Germline V gives CDR1 SGHTA, CDR2 FQGNSA. CDR3 sequence reads: CASSFGQGYTGELFF. For the CDR3, the DNA is TGTGCCAGCAGCTTCGGACAGGGTTACACCGGGGAGCTGTTTTTT. Combining the CDR3 with reference TRBV7-2 and TRBJ2-2 gives the whole variable domain GAGVSQSPSNKVTEKGKDVELRCDPISGHTALYWYRQSLGQGLEFLIYFQGNSAPDKSGLPSDRFSAERTGGSVSTLTIQRTQQEDSAVYLCASSFGQGYTGELFFGEGSRLTVL.

V is TRBV18 and J is TRBJ1-5; D gene unclear. V was pared by 2 bases and J by 7 bases, with 9 bases between. The germline gives CDR1 KGHSH, CDR2 LQKENI. CDR3 length: 13 residues. In nucleotides, the CDR3 is TGTGCCAGCTCACCATCTTCAGAGCAGCCCCAGCATTTT. Translation gives CASSPSSEQPQHF.

This clonotype was seen more than once but under ten times. The CDR3: CASSPWTGSNQPQHF. For the CDR3, the DNA is TGTGCCAGCAGCCCATGGACGGGAAGCAATCAGCCCCAGCATTTT. The chain joins TRBV5-6 to TRBJ1-5; D is ambiguous. Germline V CDR1 and CDR2: SGHDT, YYEEEE. The V end lost 4 bases, the J end lost 1 base, and 12 bases lay between the germline ends. CDR3 length equals 15 residues.

The chain carries TRBV9 and TRBJ2-5; D is undetermined. Between the trimmed V and J ends, which lost 5 bases and 0 bases, there was a span of 11 bases. Germline-derived CDR1 and CDR2 are SGDLS and YYNGEE. There are 14 residues in the CDR3. The CDR3 sequence: CASSLVPYQETQYF. The CDR3 DNA sequence: TGTGCCAGCAGTCTCGTACCGTACCAAGAGACCCAGTACTTC.

This clonotype was recorded a few times. V gene TRBV27 combines with J gene TRBJ2-5; D remains ambiguous. Germline CDR1 and CDR2: MNHEY and SMNVEV (reference sequence). The CDR3 spans 13 residues. V lost 3 bases and J 5 bases, leaving 10 bases between the germline ends. CDR3 sequence: CASSFVRSETQYF. CDR3 bases: TGTGCCAGCAGTTTTGTCAGATCTGAGACCCAGTACTTC.

In its sample, this clonotype was seen a few times. The chain joins TRBV5-5 to TRBJ1-2, with D perhaps TRBD1 (5 bases). Germline loops: CDR1 SGHKS, CDR2 YYEKEE (reference sequence). V lost 2 bases and J lost 7, with 18 bases in between. This CDR3 is built from 15 residues. The DNA for the CDR3 is TGTGCCAGCAGCTTACGGGACGGGTTGTTAAGTGGCTACACCTTC. Amino acids: CASSLRDGLLSGYTF.

In DNA form, the CDR3 reads TGTGCCAGCAGCCAGACGCCCGGGACCGGGGAGCTGTTTTTT. This encodes CASSQTPGTGELFF. The chain uses TRBV3-1 and TRBJ2-2; D is unclear. With 3 bases removed from V and 5 bases from J, the gap between germline ends came to 10 bases. CDR1 and CDR2 from the germline V gene are LGHDT and YNNKEL (reference sequence). This CDR3 comprises 14 residues.

The chain uses TRBV7-2 and TRBJ2-7; D remains unclear. V lost 5 bases and J 1 base, leaving 15 bases between the germline ends. This CDR3 is 15 amino acids long. Germline CDR1 reads SGHTA; CDR2 reads FQGNSA. The DNA of the CDR3 is TGTGCCAGCAGCCCGAGGCCCGGCCATTCCTACGAGCAGTACTTC. Amino acid sequence: CASSPRPGHSYEQYF.

About this clonotype itself: At one boundary the junction diverges from the germline segment, which might be a read error. The CDR3 coding sequence is TGTGCCATCAGTGAGTTCCAGGGGACATTGAACATTGAAGCTTTCTTT. Its translation: CAISEFQGTLNIEAFF. The genes are TRBV10-3 and TRBJ1-1; possibly TRBD1 for D (6 bases). Germline CDR1 and CDR2: ENHRY and SYGVKD. This CDR3 is built from 16 residues.

The V and J genes are TRBV19 and TRBJ2-1, with D tentatively TRBD2 (5 bases). V gave up 0 bases and J gave up 0 bases, with 15 bases separating them. Germline V gene data show CDR1 as LNHDA and CDR2 as SQIVND (reference sequence). The CDR3 loop spans 18 amino acids. The CDR3 is CASSIEGGLPSSYNEQFF. The CDR3 DNA sequence: TGTGCCAGTAGTATAGAAGGAGGTCTTCCGAGCTCCTACAATGAGCAGTTCTTC.

This clonotype came up a few times. The chain employs TRBV28 and TRBJ2-5; 11 nucleotides agree with TRBD1. This CDR3 region has 16 residues. The junction had 7 bases not matched to a gene; V was cut back by 2 bases and J by 5 bases. The germline CDR1 and CDR2 sequences are MDHEN and SYDVKM. The DNA for the CDR3 is TGTGCCAGCAGTTTACCGGACAGGGGGCGCCGGGAGACCCAGTACTTC. Its translation: CASSLPDRGRRETQYF.

This clonotype occurred many times. The V call is TRBV7-9, the J call TRBJ2-5; D gene unclear. V was shortened by 1 base and J by 1 base, with 10 bases between the two germline ends. This CDR3 is 15 amino acids long. The V gene's germline CDR1 is SEHNR and CDR2 FQNEAQ (reference sequence). Here the CDR3 reads CASSLVFGLQETQYF. The CDR3 DNA reads as TGTGCCAGCAGCTTAGTTTTCGGCCTCCAAGAGACCCAGTACTTC.

The V gene is TRBV12-3 or TRBV12-4, the J gene TRBJ2-1; 12 nucleotides align to TRBD2. The CDR3 is made up of 15 amino acids. V dropped 7 bases and J dropped 6; count of bases not matched to a gene: 7. CDR3 nucleotides: TGTGCCAGCAACCTAGCGGGGGGGCACGGCAATGAGCAGTTCTTC. This codes for CASNLAGGHGNEQFF.

This clonotype was counted a few times. CDR3 amino acids: CASRRTSGARQETQYF. CDR3 bases: TGTGCCAGCAGACGGACTAGCGGGGCCAGACAAGAGACCCAGTACTTC. The V gene is TRBV12-3 or TRBV12-4, the J gene TRBJ2-5, with 12 bases lining up with TRBD2. The ends lost 6 bases at V and 2 bases at J; junction bases unmatched: 7. This CDR3 is built from 16 residues.

The V call is TRBV7-2, the J call TRBJ2-7; no firm D call. Germline V gene data show CDR1 as SGHTA and CDR2 as FQGNSA. CDR3 length: 14 residues. With 2 bases removed from V and 1 base from J, the gap between germline ends came to 9 bases. In DNA form, the CDR3 reads TGTGCCAGCAGCTTATCCATCCCTTCCTACGAGCAGTACTTC. Translation: CASSLSIPSYEQYF.

The rearrangement joins TRBV20-1 to TRBJ1-5, with unresolved D. V was shortened by 7 bases and J by 0 bases, with 16 bases between the two germline ends. The germline gives CDR1 DFQATT, CDR2 SNEGSKA (reference sequence). The CDR3 loop spans 15 amino acids. CDR3 DNA sequence: TGCAGTGTTCCCAGAATGGGGAATAGCAATCAGCCCCAGCATTTT. This translates into CSVPRMGNSNQPQHF.